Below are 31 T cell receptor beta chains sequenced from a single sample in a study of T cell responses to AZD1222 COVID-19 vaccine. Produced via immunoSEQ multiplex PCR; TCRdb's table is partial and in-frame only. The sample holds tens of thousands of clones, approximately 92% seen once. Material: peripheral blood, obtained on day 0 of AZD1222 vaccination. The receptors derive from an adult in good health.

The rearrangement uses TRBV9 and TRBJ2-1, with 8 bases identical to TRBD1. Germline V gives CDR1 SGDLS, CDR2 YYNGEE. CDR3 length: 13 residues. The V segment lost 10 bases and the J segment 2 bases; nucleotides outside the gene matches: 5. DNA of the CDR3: TGTGCCTCACAGACAGGGGCCTACAATGAGCAGTTCTTC. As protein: CASQTGAYNEQFF.

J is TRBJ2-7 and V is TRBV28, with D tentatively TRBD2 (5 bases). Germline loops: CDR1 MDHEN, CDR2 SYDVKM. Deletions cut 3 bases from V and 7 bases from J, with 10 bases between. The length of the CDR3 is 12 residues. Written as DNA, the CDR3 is TGTGCCAGCAGTTTGCTGGCGGGTGAGCAGTACTTC. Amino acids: CASSLLAGEQYF.

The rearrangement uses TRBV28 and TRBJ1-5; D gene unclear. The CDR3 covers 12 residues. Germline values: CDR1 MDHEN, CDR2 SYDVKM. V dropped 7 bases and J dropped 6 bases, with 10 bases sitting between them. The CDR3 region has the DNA TGTGCCAGCACCCGAGTGTTTCAGCCCCAGCATTTT. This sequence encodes CASTRVFQPQHF.

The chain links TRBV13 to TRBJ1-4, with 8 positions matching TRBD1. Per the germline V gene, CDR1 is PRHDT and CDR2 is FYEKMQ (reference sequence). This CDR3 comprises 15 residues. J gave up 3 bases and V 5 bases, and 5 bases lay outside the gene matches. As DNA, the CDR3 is TGTGCCAGCAGCCAGACACAGGGGGCTAATGAAAAACTGTTTTTT. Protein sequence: CASSQTQGANEKLFF.

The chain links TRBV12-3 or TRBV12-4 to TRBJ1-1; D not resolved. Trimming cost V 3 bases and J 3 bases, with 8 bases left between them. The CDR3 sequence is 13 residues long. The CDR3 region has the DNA TGTGCCAGCAGTTTTTCGGTTTACACTGAAGCTTTCTTT. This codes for CASSFSVYTEAFF.

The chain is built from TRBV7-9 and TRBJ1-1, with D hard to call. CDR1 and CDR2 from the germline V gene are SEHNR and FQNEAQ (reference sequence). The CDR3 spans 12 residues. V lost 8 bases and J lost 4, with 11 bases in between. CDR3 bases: TGTGCCAGCGGGGTTCTCAGCACTGAAGCTTTCTTT. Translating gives CASGVLSTEAFF.

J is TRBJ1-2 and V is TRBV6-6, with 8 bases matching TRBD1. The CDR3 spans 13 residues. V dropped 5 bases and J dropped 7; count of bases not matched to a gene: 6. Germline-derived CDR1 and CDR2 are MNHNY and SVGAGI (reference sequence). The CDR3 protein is CASSRTGTIGYTF. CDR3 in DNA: TGTGCCAGCAGTCGGACAGGGACGATTGGCTACACCTTC.

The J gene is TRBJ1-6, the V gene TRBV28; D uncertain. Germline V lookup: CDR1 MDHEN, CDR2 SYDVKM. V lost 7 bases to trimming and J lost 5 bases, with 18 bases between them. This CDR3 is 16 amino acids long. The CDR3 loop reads CASTIGIAANNSPLHF. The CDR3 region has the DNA TGTGCCAGCACGATCGGGATCGCTGCGAATAATTCACCCCTCCACTTT.

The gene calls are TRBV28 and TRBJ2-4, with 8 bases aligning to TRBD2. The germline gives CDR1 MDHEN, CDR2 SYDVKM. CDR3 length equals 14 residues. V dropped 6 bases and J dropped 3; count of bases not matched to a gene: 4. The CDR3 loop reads CASRTSDGKNIQYF. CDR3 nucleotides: TGTGCCAGCAGGACTAGCGATGGCAAAAACATTCAGTACTTC.

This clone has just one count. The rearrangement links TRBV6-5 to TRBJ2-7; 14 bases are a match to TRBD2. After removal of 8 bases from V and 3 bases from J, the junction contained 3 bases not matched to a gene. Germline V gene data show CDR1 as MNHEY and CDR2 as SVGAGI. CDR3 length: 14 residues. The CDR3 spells CASRLAGGHYEQYF. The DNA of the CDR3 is TGTGCCAGCCGACTAGCGGGAGGGCACTACGAGCAGTACTTC.

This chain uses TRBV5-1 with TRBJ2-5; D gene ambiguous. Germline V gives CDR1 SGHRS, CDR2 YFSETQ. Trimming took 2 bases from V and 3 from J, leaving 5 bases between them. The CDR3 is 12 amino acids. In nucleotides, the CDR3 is TGCGCCAGCAGCTTAACGGAAGAGACCCAGTACTTC. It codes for CASSLTEETQYF.

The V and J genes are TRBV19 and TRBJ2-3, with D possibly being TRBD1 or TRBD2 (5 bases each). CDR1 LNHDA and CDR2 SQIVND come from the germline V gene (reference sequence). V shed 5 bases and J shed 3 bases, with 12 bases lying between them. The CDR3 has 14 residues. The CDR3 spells CASSSVGETDTQYF. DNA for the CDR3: TGTGCCAGTAGTTCGGTGGGGGAGACAGATACGCAGTATTTT.

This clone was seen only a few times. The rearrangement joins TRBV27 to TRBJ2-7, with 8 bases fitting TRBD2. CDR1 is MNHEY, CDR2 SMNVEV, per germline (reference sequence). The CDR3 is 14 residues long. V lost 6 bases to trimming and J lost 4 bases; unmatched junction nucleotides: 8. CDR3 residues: CASSQFPGGYEQYF. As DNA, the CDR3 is TGTGCCAGCAGCCAATTCCCGGGGGGGTACGAGCAGTACTTC.

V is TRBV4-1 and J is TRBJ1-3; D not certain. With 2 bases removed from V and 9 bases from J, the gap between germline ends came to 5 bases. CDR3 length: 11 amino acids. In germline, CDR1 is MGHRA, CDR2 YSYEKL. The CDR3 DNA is TGCGCCAGCAGCCAATTGACCACCATATATTTT. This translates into CASSQLTTIYF.

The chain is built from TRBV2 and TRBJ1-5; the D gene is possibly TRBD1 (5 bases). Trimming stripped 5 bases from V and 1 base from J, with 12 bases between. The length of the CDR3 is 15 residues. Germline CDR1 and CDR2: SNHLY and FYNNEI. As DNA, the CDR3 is TGTGCCAGCAGTCAAGAGTCAGGGAGCAATCAGCCCCAGCATTTT. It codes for CASSQESGSNQPQHF.

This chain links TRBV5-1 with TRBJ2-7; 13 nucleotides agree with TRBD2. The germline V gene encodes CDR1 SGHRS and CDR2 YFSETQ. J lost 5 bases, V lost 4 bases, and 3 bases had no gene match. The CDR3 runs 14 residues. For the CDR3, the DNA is TGCGCCAGCAGCCGGACTAGCGGGAGCAACGAGCAGTACTTC. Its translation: CASSRTSGSNEQYF.

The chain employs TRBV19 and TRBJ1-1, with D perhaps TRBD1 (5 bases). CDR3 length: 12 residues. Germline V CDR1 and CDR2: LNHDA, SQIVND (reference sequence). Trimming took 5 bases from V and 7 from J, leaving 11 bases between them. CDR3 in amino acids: CASSGRGGEAFF. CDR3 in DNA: TGTGCCAGTAGTGGGCGGGGGGGTGAAGCTTTCTTT.

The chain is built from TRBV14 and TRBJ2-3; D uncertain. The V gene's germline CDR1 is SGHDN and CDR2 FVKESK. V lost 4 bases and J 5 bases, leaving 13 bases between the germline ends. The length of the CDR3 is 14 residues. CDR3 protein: CASSRIQFQDTQYF. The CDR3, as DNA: TGTGCCAGCAGCCGAATACAGTTTCAAGATACGCAGTATTTT.

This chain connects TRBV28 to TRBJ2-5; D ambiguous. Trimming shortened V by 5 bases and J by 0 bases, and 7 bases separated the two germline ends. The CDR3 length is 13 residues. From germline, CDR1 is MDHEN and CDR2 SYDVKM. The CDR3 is CASSPEYQETQYF. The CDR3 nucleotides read TGTGCCAGCAGTCCAGAGTACCAAGAGACCCAGTACTTC.

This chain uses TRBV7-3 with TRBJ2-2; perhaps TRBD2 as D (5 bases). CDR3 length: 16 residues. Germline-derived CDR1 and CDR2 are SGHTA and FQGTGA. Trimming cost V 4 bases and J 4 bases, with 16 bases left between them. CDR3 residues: CASSSPEGSGTGELFF. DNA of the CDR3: TGTGCCAGCAGCTCCCCGGAAGGGAGCGGCACCGGGGAGCTGTTTTTT.

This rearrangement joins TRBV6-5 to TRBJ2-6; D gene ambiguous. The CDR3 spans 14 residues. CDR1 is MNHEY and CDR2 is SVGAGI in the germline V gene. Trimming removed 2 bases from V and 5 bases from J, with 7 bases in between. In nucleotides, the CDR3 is TGTGCCAGCAGTTACCTGCTCCGGGCCAACGTCCTGACTTTC. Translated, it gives CASSYLLRANVLTF.

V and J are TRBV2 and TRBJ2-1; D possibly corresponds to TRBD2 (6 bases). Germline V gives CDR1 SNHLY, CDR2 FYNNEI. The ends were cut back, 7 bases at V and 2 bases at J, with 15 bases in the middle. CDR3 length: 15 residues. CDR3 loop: CASNLRSGTYNEQFF. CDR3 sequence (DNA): TGTGCCAGCAATCTACGTAGCGGAACCTACAATGAGCAGTTCTTC.

CDR3 coding DNA: TGCGCCAGCAGCCAAGAGCCTGCGAAGACTAGCGGGAGACGATACGAGCAGTACTTC. Amino acid sequence: CASSQEPAKTSGRRYEQYF. The chain links TRBV4-1 to TRBJ2-7; 12 nucleotides align to TRBD2. Germline V gene sequence: CDR1 MGHRA, CDR2 YSYEKL. V lost 0 bases to trimming and J lost 4 bases; unmatched junction nucleotides: 13. The CDR3 consists of 19 residues.

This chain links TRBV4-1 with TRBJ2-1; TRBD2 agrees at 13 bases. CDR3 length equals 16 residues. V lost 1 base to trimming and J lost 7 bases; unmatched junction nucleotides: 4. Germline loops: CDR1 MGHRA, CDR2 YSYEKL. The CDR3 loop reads CASSQVLTSGRNEQFF. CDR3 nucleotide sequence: TGCGCCAGCAGCCAAGTCTTGACTAGCGGGAGGAATGAGCAGTTCTTC.

CDR3 DNA sequence: TGTGCCAGCAGGATCGGGGACATTGGAAACACCATATATTTT. Its protein product is CASRIGDIGNTIYF. The chain uses TRBV28 and TRBJ1-3, with D perhaps TRBD1 (6 bases). Germline-derived CDR1 and CDR2 are MDHEN and SYDVKM. This CDR3 is built from 14 residues. Trimming took off 6 bases at V and 3 bases at J, with 12 bases between the two ends. Drawing the rest from reference TRBV28 and TRBJ1-3, the complete variable domain is DVKVTQSSRYLVKRTGEKVFLECVQDMDHENMFWYRQDPGLGLRLIYFSYDVKMKEKGDIPEGYSVSREKKERFSLILESASTNQTSMYLCASRIGDIGNTIYFGEGSWLTVV.

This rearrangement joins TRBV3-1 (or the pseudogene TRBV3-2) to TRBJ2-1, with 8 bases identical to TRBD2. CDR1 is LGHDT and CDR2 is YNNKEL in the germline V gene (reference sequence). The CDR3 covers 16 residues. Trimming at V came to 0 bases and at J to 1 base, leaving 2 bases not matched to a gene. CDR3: CASSQERLASYNEQFF. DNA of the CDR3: TGTGCCAGCAGCCAAGAGAGACTAGCGTCCTACAATGAGCAGTTCTTC.

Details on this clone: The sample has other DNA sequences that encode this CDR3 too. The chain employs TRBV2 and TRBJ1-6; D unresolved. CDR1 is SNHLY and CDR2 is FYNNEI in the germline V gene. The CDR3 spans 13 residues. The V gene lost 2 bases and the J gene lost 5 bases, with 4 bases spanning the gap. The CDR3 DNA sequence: TGTGCCAGCAGTGAAACAGATAATTCACCCCTCCACTTT. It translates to CASSETDNSPLHF. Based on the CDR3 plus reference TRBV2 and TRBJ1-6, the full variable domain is EPEVTQTPSHQVTQMGQEVILRCVPISNHLYFYWYRQILGQKVEFLVSFYNNEISEKSEIFDDQFSVERPDGSNFTLKIRSTKLEDSAMYFCASSETDNSPLHFGNGTRLTVT.

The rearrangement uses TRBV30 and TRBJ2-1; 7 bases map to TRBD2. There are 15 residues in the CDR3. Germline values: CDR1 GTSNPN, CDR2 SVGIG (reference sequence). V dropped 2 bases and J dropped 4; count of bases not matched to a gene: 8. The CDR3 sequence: CAWSPRTRRYNEQFF. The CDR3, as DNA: TGTGCCTGGAGTCCCCGGACTAGGAGGTACAATGAGCAGTTCTTC.

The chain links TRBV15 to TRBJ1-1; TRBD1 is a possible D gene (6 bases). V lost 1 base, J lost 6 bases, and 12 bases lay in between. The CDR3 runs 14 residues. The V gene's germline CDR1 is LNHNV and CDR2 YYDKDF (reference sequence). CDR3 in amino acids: CATSRVWGQAEAFF. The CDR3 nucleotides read TGTGCCACCAGCAGAGTGTGGGGGCAGGCTGAAGCTTTCTTT.

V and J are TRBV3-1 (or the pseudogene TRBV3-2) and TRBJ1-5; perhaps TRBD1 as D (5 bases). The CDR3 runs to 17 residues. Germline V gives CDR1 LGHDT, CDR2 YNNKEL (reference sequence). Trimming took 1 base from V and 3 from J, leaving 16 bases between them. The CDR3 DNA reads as TGTGCCAGCAGCCAAGTCTATGGAGGGGTGGTCAATCAGCCCCAGCATTTT. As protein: CASSQVYGGVVNQPQHF.

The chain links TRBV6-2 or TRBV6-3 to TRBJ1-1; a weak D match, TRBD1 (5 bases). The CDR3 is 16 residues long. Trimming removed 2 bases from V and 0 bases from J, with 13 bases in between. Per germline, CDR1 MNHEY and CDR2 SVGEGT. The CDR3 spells CASSYLTGLLNTEAFF. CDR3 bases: TGTGCCAGCAGTTACCTCACAGGACTATTGAACACTGAAGCTTTCTTT.